The 20 T cell receptor beta chains presented below share a single source sample, sequenced in a study of shared clonotypes between healthy human individuals. Sequencing used immunoSEQ multiplex PCR; TCRdb keeps in-frame clones, though not all of them. The table records more than 2 million clones, around 95% of them present only once. The sample comprised naive CD4+ T cells sorted from blood. This sample's subset: CD45RA+ positively selected. The receptor set was obtained from a man younger than 30 in good health.

V is TRBV19 and J is TRBJ1-5; 11 nucleotides match TRBD1. Germline V lookup: CDR1 LNHDA, CDR2 SQIVND (reference sequence). V gave up 4 bases and J gave up 3 bases; unmatched junction bases: 2. The CDR3 loop spans 15 amino acids. The CDR3 bases are TGTGCCAGTAGTAAGGACAGGGGGCCCAATCAGCCCCAGCATTTT. Protein: CASSKDRGPNQPQHF.

CDR3 amino acids: CASSPTGNPGELFF. The CDR3 coding sequence is TGTGCCAGCTCACCAACAGGGAATCCCGGGGAGCTGTTTTTT. J is TRBJ2-2 and V is TRBV18; the D gene is possibly TRBD1 (6 bases). With 2 bases removed from V and 6 bases from J, the gap between germline ends came to 10 bases. The CDR3 has 14 residues. In germline, CDR1 is KGHSH, CDR2 LQKENI.

The chain is built from TRBV9 and TRBJ2-7; D perhaps matches TRBD1 (5 bases). Germline CDR1 is SGDLS and CDR2 is YYNGEE. This CDR3 region has 13 residues. V was clipped by 2 bases and J by 1 base, with 7 bases between them. The CDR3: CASSVDTSYEQYF. The CDR3 bases are TGTGCCAGCAGCGTGGACACATCCTACGAGCAGTACTTC. The variable domain in full, completed from reference TRBV9 and TRBJ2-7, reads DSGVTQTPKHLITATGQRVTLRCSPRSGDLSVYWYQQSLDQGLQFLIQYYNGEERAKGNILERFSAQQFPDLHSELNLSSLELGDSALYFCASSVDTSYEQYFGPGTRLTVT.

This clone appeared once. The chain joins TRBV28 to TRBJ2-2; 7 nucleotides align to TRBD1. The CDR3 totals 15 residues. Germline assignment: CDR1 MDHEN and CDR2 SYDVKM. Germline trimming cut 6 bases from V and 4 bases from J; bases unmatched to any gene: 8. CDR3 bases: TGTGCCAGCAGCCCGACAGGGTTTGTCACCGGGGAGCTGTTTTTT. Translated, it gives CASSPTGFVTGELFF.

V gene TRBV10-3 combines with J gene TRBJ2-7; 9 bases align to TRBD1. In germline, CDR1 is ENHRY, CDR2 SYGVKD. Germline trimming cut 6 bases from V and 0 bases from J; bases unmatched to any gene: 3. The CDR3 runs to 14 residues. The CDR3 sequence: CAIRSDRGSYEQYF. CDR3 bases: TGTGCCATCAGATCGGACAGGGGCTCCTACGAGCAGTACTTC.

The chain joins TRBV27 to TRBJ2-3; 8 nucleotides line up with TRBD2. There are 16 residues in the CDR3. The ends lost 3 bases at V and 3 bases at J; junction bases unmatched: 8. Germline V lookup: CDR1 MNHEY, CDR2 SMNVEV (reference sequence). CDR3 residues: CASSLSSGWGTDTQYF. Here the CDR3 DNA reads TGTGCCAGCAGTTTGTCTAGCGGGTGGGGTACAGATACGCAGTATTTT.

The CDR3: CASSLGQQDYGYTF. The CDR3 DNA follows: TGTGCCAGCAGCCTGGGACAGCAAGACTATGGCTACACCTTC. The V gene is TRBV7-9, the J gene TRBJ1-2; TRBD1 matches 7 bases. The CDR3 contains 14 residues. Germline V gene sequence: CDR1 SEHNR, CDR2 FQNEAQ (reference sequence). V gave up 5 bases and J gave up 3 bases; unmatched junction bases: 6.

This clone has only one observation. The sample has other DNA sequences that encode this CDR3 too. The rearrangement joins TRBV18 to TRBJ2-7; D gene unclear. Deletions cut 2 bases from V and 2 bases from J, with 4 bases between. The CDR3 is 12 amino acids. The germline V gene encodes CDR1 KGHSH and CDR2 LQKENI. The CDR3: CASSPNAYEQYF. CDR3 DNA: TGTGCCAGCTCACCAAACGCCTACGAGCAGTACTTC.

The rearrangement links TRBV9 to TRBJ2-7; no reliable D call. The V gene lost 1 base and the J gene lost 2 bases, with 10 bases spanning the gap. The CDR3 runs to 14 residues. The germline V gene encodes CDR1 SGDLS and CDR2 YYNGEE. CDR3 region: CASSVQAAPYEQYF. CDR3 coding DNA: TGTGCCAGCAGCGTACAGGCAGCTCCCTACGAGCAGTACTTC.

This chain links TRBV6-1 with TRBJ2-6; a weak D match, TRBD1 (5 bases). The germline V gene has CDR1 MNHNS and CDR2 SASEGT. The CDR3 spans 17 residues. Trimming pared 4 bases from V and 0 bases from J, leaving 13 bases between. The CDR3 DNA follows: TGTGCCAGCAGTGGGTGGGGCTTGAGCTCTGGGGCCAACGTCCTGACTTTC. It is translated as CASSGWGLSSGANVLTF.

This chain joins TRBV6-5 and TRBJ2-1, with D unresolved. Germline CDR1 MNHEY, CDR2 SVGAGI. The CDR3 covers 15 residues. V lost 6 bases to trimming and J lost 4 bases, with 16 bases between them. The CDR3 DNA reads TGTGCCAGCAGCCCCTATGGTTTAGGGTACAATGAGCAGTTCTTC. Translating it yields CASSPYGLGYNEQFF.

A single count supports this clone. The same CDR3 can be traced to other DNA sequences in this sample. The rearrangement links TRBV9 to TRBJ2-2, with no clear D. The V end was cut by 0 bases, the J end by 2 bases, with 8 bases between. Germline-derived CDR1 and CDR2 are SGDLS and YYNGEE. The CDR3 has 15 residues. The DNA of the CDR3 is TGTGCCAGCAGCGTAGGGGCAGTCAACACCGGGGAGCTGTTTTTT. Translated: CASSVGAVNTGELFF.

The chain combines TRBV7-9 with TRBJ1-4; TRBD1 matches at 8 bases. The CDR3 runs to 16 residues. Looked up from germline, CDR1 is SEHNR and CDR2 is FQNEAQ (reference sequence). The junction had 8 bases not matched to a gene; V was cut back by 1 base and J by 7 bases. The CDR3 here is CASSLDHRGAGEKLFF. As DNA, the CDR3 is TGTGCCAGCAGCTTAGACCACAGGGGGGCGGGTGAAAAACTGTTTTTT.

The J gene is TRBJ1-2, the V gene TRBV28; the D is unclear. This CDR3 contains 13 residues. From germline, CDR1 is MDHEN and CDR2 SYDVKM. The V end lost 7 bases, the J end lost 0 bases, and 9 bases lay between the germline ends. The CDR3 spells CASMSQSNYGYTF. Written as DNA, the CDR3 is TGTGCCAGCATGAGCCAGTCTAACTATGGCTACACCTTC.

The rearrangement uses TRBV6-5 and TRBJ1-2; D perhaps matches TRBD1 (5 bases). Germline V gene data show CDR1 as MNHEY and CDR2 as SVGAGI. This CDR3 has 12 amino acids. V lost 9 bases to trimming and J lost 6 bases, with 14 bases between them. CDR3 amino acids: CASKKGIDGYTF. CDR3 DNA sequence: TGTGCCAGTAAGAAGGGGATCGATGGCTACACCTTC.

This chain uses TRBV4-1 with TRBJ1-5, with D perhaps TRBD1 (5 bases). This CDR3 is built from 13 residues. Germline V CDR1 and CDR2: MGHRA, YSYEKL. V was cut by 5 bases and J by 7 bases, with 12 bases left in between. The CDR3 spells CASSGREGQPQHF. For the CDR3, the DNA is TGCGCCAGCAGCGGGCGGGAGGGGCAGCCCCAGCATTTT.

The CDR3 DNA sequence: TGTGCCAGCAGCCAAGAAGGGCGGGAGAGCGAGCAGTACTTC. It translates to CASSQEGRESEQYF. The V gene is TRBV4-2, the J gene TRBJ2-7, with 7 positions matching TRBD2. CDR1 and CDR2 from the germline V gene are LGHNA and YNFKEQ. Trimming removed 0 bases from V and 6 bases from J; junction bases left unmatched: 5. The length of the CDR3 is 14 residues.

This chain uses TRBV7-2 with TRBJ1-2; 7 bases line up with TRBD1. This CDR3 region has 14 residues. J gave up 1 base and V 5 bases, and 4 bases lay outside the gene matches. Germline lookup yields CDR1 SGHTA and CDR2 FQGNSA. CDR3 sequence (DNA): TGTGCCAGCAGCAAGGGACAGCTTAACTATGGCTACACCTTC. Residues: CASSKGQLNYGYTF.

The J gene is TRBJ2-1, the V gene TRBV7-2; 10 nucleotides align to TRBD2. The CDR3 has 16 amino acids. V lost 7 bases and J lost 6; bases outside the gene matches: 12. Germline assignment: CDR1 SGHTA and CDR2 FQGNSA. The CDR3 region has the DNA TGTGCCAGCACCCCCCCGAGCGGGAGGGGAGGCAATGAGCAGTTCTTC. This translates into CASTPPSGRGGNEQFF.

The chain combines TRBV5-4 with TRBJ1-1; D is unclear. The length of the CDR3 is 13 residues. Germline CDR1 is SGHNT and CDR2 is YYREEE (reference sequence). V shed 1 base and J shed 1 base, with 5 bases lying between them. The DNA of the CDR3 is TGTGCCAGCAGCTTGAATCCGAACACTGAAGCTTTCTTT. This translates into CASSLNPNTEAFF.